The source of this T cell receptor beta chain is a study of T cell responses to AZD1222 COVID-19 vaccine. Across the whole study: Whether given at about 4 or about 12 weeks, second doses were pooled.

CDR3 length: 14 residues. The V end was cut by 7 bases, the J end by 4 bases, with 17 bases between. Germline CDR1 is MDHEN and CDR2 is SYDVKM. The data were produced by immunoSEQ multiplex PCR, yet TCRdb's version contains in-frame clones alone and is incomplete. The data hold about 150,000 clones, with under 95% observed a single time. Study outcomes and limitations: At baseline, just five to seven AZD1222 recipients tested seropositive. An increase in Spike-specific TCR breadth and depth was observed after two AZD1222 doses. In a largely white British group with more females than males, clonal diversity was possibly underestimated.

A note on this clone: The antigen remains undetermined.

The chain recombines TRBV28 with TRBJ2-7; either TRBD1 or TRBD2 may supply D (7 bases each). The sequence derives from an adult in good health. The sequenced sample was peripheral blood, obtained on day 0 of AZD1222 vaccination. CDR3 amino acids: CASTSPGGEYEQYF. The CDR3 DNA is TGTGCCAGCACCTCTCCAGGGGGGGAGTACGAGCAGTACTTC.